Below, 14 T cell receptor beta chains from the same sample are listed, as sequenced in a study of beta chain features in type 1 diabetes (dated by TCRdb to the late 2010s). Library preparation was by the immunoSEQ multiplex PCR assay. The entire isolated RNA was reverse transcribed using the High Capacity cDNA Reverse Transcription Kit, and thus expressed TCRB transcripts were sequenced. The source is immuneACCESS, and TCRdb retained only in-frame sequences with V and J called. Part of the clones is not carried over; for the studies checked, unresolved V genes explain less than half of this, and the remainder is unexplained. This sample lists around 310,000 clones; approximately 11% were detected once. The ten largest clones represent around 0.015% of the sample. The sample taken for sequencing was naive CD4+ T cells from blood. According to the study, the label for this sample's cell subset or site signals: true naive CD4+ T cells. The receptors were gathered from a woman in her thirties in good health.

In this sample, this clone turned up a few times. The J gene is TRBJ2-3, the V gene TRBV6-5, with a possible D match to TRBD1 (5 bases). The germline V gene has CDR1 MNHEY and CDR2 SVGAGI. V was clipped by 7 bases and J by 8 bases, with 16 bases between them. The CDR3 consists of 13 residues. The CDR3: CASTPGWGSTQYF. The CDR3, as DNA: TGTGCCAGCACCCCAGGGTGGGGTAGTACGCAGTATTTT.

This clone was detected a few times. The J gene is TRBJ2-5, the V gene TRBV5-1; 7 bases are a match to TRBD2. Germline V gene data show CDR1 as SGHRS and CDR2 as YFSETQ. The CDR3 is 14 amino acids. Losses at the gene ends were 4 bases for V and 2 bases for J; bases not matched to a gene: 5. The CDR3 spells CASSLLANQETQYF. The DNA of the CDR3 is TGCGCCAGCAGCCTACTAGCGAATCAAGAGACCCAGTACTTC. The whole variable domain, remainder taken from reference TRBV5-1 and TRBJ2-5, is KAGVTQTPRYLIKTRGQQVTLSCSPISGHRSVSWYQQTPGQGLQFLFEYFSETQRNKGNFPGRFSGRQFSNSRSEMNVSTLELGDSALYLCASSLLANQETQYFGPGTRLLVL.

The chain has TRBV7-2 and TRBJ2-1, with 7 bases matching TRBD2. The CDR3 spans 16 residues. CDR1 and CDR2 (germline): SGHTA, FQGNSA. V was clipped by 5 bases and J by 7 bases; unmatched bases: 14. This chain's CDR3 is CASSRGATSRVNEQFF. The CDR3 nucleotides are TGTGCCAGCAGCCGGGGAGCGACTAGCAGGGTGAATGAGCAGTTCTTC. The variable domain in full, completed from reference TRBV7-2 and TRBJ2-1, reads GAGVSQSPSNKVTEKGKDVELRCDPISGHTALYWYRQSLGQGLEFLIYFQGNSAPDKSGLPSDRFSAERTGGSVSTLTIQRTQQEDSAVYLCASSRGATSRVNEQFFGPGTRLTVL.

The chain joins TRBV7-2 to TRBJ2-7; TRBD1 agrees at 7 bases. The germline CDR1 and CDR2 sequences are SGHTA and FQGNSA. This CDR3 is built from 12 residues. Trimming removed 5 bases from V and 6 bases from J; junction bases left unmatched: 4. The CDR3 region has the DNA TGTGCCAGCAGCCCGGGACAGTTCGAGCAGTACTTC. Protein product: CASSPGQFEQYF.

This clone occurred a few times. The chain combines TRBV25-1 with TRBJ2-3, with 13 bases matching TRBD2. V lost 2 bases, J lost 7 bases, and 9 bases stayed unmatched. CDR1 is MGHDK and CDR2 is SYGVNS in the germline V gene. The CDR3 runs 17 residues. The CDR3 nucleotides read TGTGCCAGCAGTGAAGGGACTAGCGGGGACATGCCGAATACGCAGTATTTT. Its translation: CASSEGTSGDMPNTQYF.

This clone was observed a handful of times. The gene calls are TRBV28 and TRBJ1-1; TRBD1 might be the D (6 bases). This CDR3 has 12 residues. Germline V lookup: CDR1 MDHEN, CDR2 SYDVKM. V gave up 3 bases and J gave up 11 bases, with 13 bases separating them. CDR3 region: CASSLGTPVAFF. CDR3 nucleotides: TGTGCCAGCAGTTTGGGGACACCCGTCGCTTTCTTT.

This clone was found a few times. The rearrangement links TRBV19 to TRBJ2-1, with 8 bases aligning to TRBD1. The germline V gene has CDR1 LNHDA and CDR2 SQIVND (reference sequence). After removal of 6 bases from V and 7 bases from J, the junction contained 8 bases not matched to a gene. The CDR3 totals 14 residues. CDR3 amino acids: CASSPRTGRNEQFF. Written as DNA, the CDR3 is TGTGCCAGTAGCCCCAGGACAGGGAGGAATGAGCAGTTCTTC.

The sample holds a few counts of this clone. The chain recombines TRBV27 with TRBJ1-1; the D is unclear. The CDR3 is 14 amino acids. The V end was cut by 6 bases, the J end by 4 bases, with 15 bases between. Germline V gene sequence: CDR1 MNHEY, CDR2 SMNVEV (reference sequence). The CDR3 spells CASRPAGFATEAFF. The CDR3 nucleotides read TGTGCCAGCAGACCGGCGGGGTTCGCCACTGAAGCTTTCTTT.

V gene TRBV7-9 combines with J gene TRBJ1-5, with 9 bases fitting TRBD1. Trimming cost V 1 base and J 6 bases; bases outside gene matches: 4. This CDR3 spans 15 amino acids. Germline CDR1 SEHNR, CDR2 FQNEAQ (reference sequence). CDR3 DNA sequence: TGTGCCAGCAGCTTAGACAGGGGGCGGATTCAGCCCCAGCATTTT. Its translation: CASSLDRGRIQPQHF.

The rearrangement uses TRBV2 and TRBJ2-4; 16 bases fit TRBD2. CDR1 is SNHLY, CDR2 FYNNEI, per germline. V gave up 5 bases and J gave up 0 bases; unmatched junction bases: 7. The CDR3 extends over 19 amino acids. The CDR3 spells CASSTPGLAGGVAKNIQYF. In DNA, the CDR3 is TGTGCCAGCAGTACACCGGGACTAGCGGGAGGGGTAGCCAAAAACATTCAGTACTTC.

This clone came up a few times. In the same sample, other DNA sequences code for this CDR3. This chain joins TRBV4-3 and TRBJ2-7; D unresolved. The germline V and J ends were trimmed by 0 bases and 4 bases, with 4 bases remaining between them. The CDR3 length is 12 residues. Germline V gene data show CDR1 as LGHNA and CDR2 as YSLEER. The CDR3 loop is CASSQDRYEQYF. CDR3 nucleotide sequence: TGCGCCAGCAGCCAAGATCGTTACGAGCAGTACTTC.

J is TRBJ2-1 and V is TRBV5-1, with TRBD2 matching 9 bases. CDR3 length: 17 residues. Trimming took 0 bases from V and 6 from J; bases not matched to a gene: 10. The germline V gene has CDR1 SGHRS and CDR2 YFSETQ. The CDR3, as DNA: TGCGCCAGCAGCTTGGGTTCTCGAGAGACTAGCGGCAATGAGCAGTTCTTC. Translating it yields CASSLGSRETSGNEQFF.

The chain joins TRBV19 to TRBJ2-2; a possible D gene is TRBD2 (6 bases). This CDR3 spans 14 amino acids. CDR1 is LNHDA, CDR2 SQIVND, per germline (reference sequence). Trimming cost V 8 bases and J 6 bases, with 16 bases left between them. CDR3 region: CASHGGAIAGELFF. The CDR3 nucleotides read TGTGCCAGTCATGGAGGGGCAATCGCCGGGGAGCTGTTTTTT.

The rearrangement uses TRBV18 and TRBJ2-2; D is perhaps TRBD2 (5 bases). Germline V gene sequence: CDR1 KGHSH, CDR2 LQKENI. Trimming shortened V by 5 bases and J by 5 bases, and 9 bases separated the two germline ends. CDR3 length: 13 amino acids. CDR3 coding DNA: TGTGCCAGCTCATCCCGGGAAACCGGGGAGCTGTTTTTT. It codes for CASSSRETGELFF.